By share, the clone carrying this T cell receptor (beta chain) counts as medium-sized. The antigen is unknown. Findings and caveats of the study: The TCR gene usage of tumor memory CD4+ T cells clustered together with blood and lymph node memory CD4+ cells and with lymph node naive CD4+ cells.

TCRdb reprocessed the 5' RACE reads via MiXCR and lists one record per CDR3 protein. The sample holds fewer than 25,000 distinct CDR3 sequences, approximately 28% seen once. CDR1 and CDR2 from the germline V gene are SGHRS and YFSETQ. V was pared by 2 bases and J by 5 bases, with 14 bases between. The CDR3 runs 15 residues. CD25-based Treg depletion was applied to purified naive CD4+ T cells. The chain combines TRBV5-1 with TRBJ1-5; TRBD1 might be the D (6 bases). The sequence was collected from a female donor with breast cancer. Sequenced material: tumor-infiltrating naive CD4+ T cells sorted from the breast tumor. Subset denoted: naive CD4+ T cells, CD4+CD45RA+CD25-. CDR3 in amino acids: CASSFSGARDQPQHF. CDR3 nucleotides: TGCGCCAGCAGCTTCTCAGGGGCCAGAGATCAGCCCCAGCATTTT.